What follows are 21 T cell receptor beta chains derived from one specimen sequenced in a study of cytomegalovirus exposure and HLA in healthy donors. 13 Jbeta primers and 60 Vbeta primers were used for the PCR. Profiled with immunoSEQ multiplex PCR; TCRdb holds only in-frame clones, not every one. This repertoire shows roughly 120,000 clones, roughly 14% found once; its top ten account for over 1.5%. The sample was PBMCs. The source is a woman in her late teens or twenties in good health and CMV-seronegative.

This clone was counted between two and nine times. The chain combines TRBV18 with TRBJ1-4; possibly TRBD1 for D (6 bases). Germline V gives CDR1 KGHSH, CDR2 LQKENI. V was trimmed by 2 bases and J by 7 bases, leaving 8 bases between them. The CDR3 sequence is 13 residues long. The chain's CDR3 is CASSPTGSEKLFF. CDR3 sequence (DNA): TGTGCCAGCTCACCAACAGGGTCTGAAAAACTGTTTTTT.

The rearrangement joins TRBV11-3 to TRBJ2-1, with TRBD2 matching 11 bases. CDR1 is SGHNT, CDR2 YENEEA, per germline. This CDR3 contains 16 residues. Unmatched junction bases numbered 5, after V lost 1 base and J lost 6 bases. The CDR3 spells CASSLGLAGYGNEQFF. The CDR3 DNA reads TGTGCCAGCAGCTTAGGACTAGCGGGGTACGGCAATGAGCAGTTCTTC.

This clone occurred a few times. The chain has TRBV10-3 and TRBJ2-1; TRBD2 aligns across 11 bases. Trimming took 0 bases from V and 0 from J; bases not matched to a gene: 10. The germline gives CDR1 ENHRY, CDR2 SYGVKD. This CDR3 region has 20 residues. As DNA, the CDR3 is TGTGCCATCAGTGAGTCCCTATATACTAGCGGGGGCAGCTCCTACAATGAGCAGTTCTTC. Its protein is CAISESLYTSGGSSYNEQFF.

The chain employs TRBV6-5 and TRBJ2-7, with unresolved D. This CDR3 comprises 14 residues. Trimming removed 0 bases at V and 6 bases at J, with 12 bases between. Germline CDR1 and CDR2: MNHEY and SVGAGI. The CDR3 DNA follows: TGTGCCAGCAGTTACTCATTTTCGGCGGCCGAGCAGTACTTC. Protein product: CASSYSFSAAEQYF.

This clone was observed a few times. The chain carries TRBV21-1 and TRBJ1-4; TRBD1, the table's D call, lacks a check against the DNA. TRBV21-1 is assigned pseudogene status. The CDR3 contains 14 residues. CDR3 region: CASSKRQGVEKLFF. CDR3 coding DNA: TGTGCCAGCAGCAAAAGACAGGGGGTTGAAAAACTGTTTTTT.

The chain joins TRBV9 to TRBJ2-7, with D possibly matching TRBD1 (7 bases). The CDR3 consists of 15 residues. V was shortened by 4 bases and J by 5 bases, with 19 bases between the two germline ends. The V gene's germline CDR1 is SGDLS and CDR2 YYNGEE. For the CDR3, the DNA is TGTGCCAGCAGCCCCCGACAGGGACTCCACGACGAGCAGTACTTC. It encodes CASSPRQGLHDEQYF. The complete variable domain, with remaining parts taken from reference TRBV9 and TRBJ2-7, reads DSGVTQTPKHLITATGQRVTLRCSPRSGDLSVYWYQQSLDQGLQFLIQYYNGEERAKGNILERFSAQQFPDLHSELNLSSLELGDSALYFCASSPRQGLHDEQYFGPGTRLTVT.

The V call is TRBV2, the J call TRBJ2-3, with D unclear. The CDR3 runs to 10 residues. Germline values: CDR1 SNHLY, CDR2 FYNNEI. With 3 bases removed from V and 9 bases from J, the gap between germline ends came to 4 bases. The chain's CDR3 is CASSDRTQYF. In nucleotides, the CDR3 is TGTGCCAGCAGTGACAGAACGCAGTATTTT.

Worth noting for this clone: A read error may produce the germline difference seen at one junction end. DNA of the CDR3: TGTGTCAGCAGCCAAGGCGACAGGGGGTCTGGGGCCAACGTCCTGACTTTC. It specifies CVSSQGDRGSGANVLTF. The genes are TRBV4-2 and TRBJ2-6; 9 nucleotides line up with TRBD1. The germline CDR1 and CDR2 sequences are LGHNA and YNFKEQ. CDR3 length: 17 amino acids.

Only a few counts were recorded for this clone. V usage is TRBV4-1 and J usage is TRBJ2-1, with a possible D match to TRBD2 (6 bases). This CDR3 is built from 13 residues. Trimming removed 3 bases from V and 7 bases from J, with 10 bases in between. CDR1 is MGHRA, CDR2 YSYEKL, per germline. The CDR3 DNA reads TGCGCCAGCAGCCAGGGACTGGAGAATGAGCAGTTCTTC. Amino acids: CASSQGLENEQFF.

The chain carries TRBV6-1 and TRBJ2-6, with no clear D. V lost 3 bases and J lost 1, with 10 bases in between. Germline V CDR1 and CDR2: MNHNS, SASEGT. The CDR3 has 16 residues. CDR3 sequence reads: CASSDGGRSGANVLTF. The CDR3 nucleotides read TGTGCCAGCAGTGACGGCGGAAGGTCTGGGGCCAACGTCCTGACTTTC.

The rearrangement joins TRBV9 to TRBJ2-2; 9 positions agree with TRBD1. Germline-derived CDR1 and CDR2 are SGDLS and YYNGEE. Trimming took 3 bases from V and 6 from J; bases not matched to a gene: 3. The CDR3 runs to 14 residues. The CDR3 region has the DNA TGTGCCAGCAGCGAATGGACAGGGGCCGGGGAGCTGTTTTTT. It encodes CASSEWTGAGELFF. The full variable domain, rest sourced from reference TRBV9 and TRBJ2-2, is DSGVTQTPKHLITATGQRVTLRCSPRSGDLSVYWYQQSLDQGLQFLIQYYNGEERAKGNILERFSAQQFPDLHSELNLSSLELGDSALYFCASSEWTGAGELFFGEGSRLTVL.

This clone was seen a handful of times. The gene calls are TRBV4-1 and TRBJ2-5; no firm D call. The CDR3 is made up of 14 amino acids. Germline values: CDR1 MGHRA, CDR2 YSYEKL. Trimming took 2 bases from V and 2 from J, leaving 9 bases between them. The CDR3 loop is CASSQLTVQETQYF. CDR3 DNA: TGCGCCAGCAGCCAACTAACAGTTCAAGAGACCCAGTACTTC.

The chain has TRBV28 and TRBJ1-3; no reliable D call. V was pared by 5 bases and J by 3 bases, with 17 bases between. This CDR3 has 16 amino acids. Germline V gene data show CDR1 as MDHEN and CDR2 as SYDVKM. Written as DNA, the CDR3 is TGTGCCAGCAGTCGCCCGGTTGGCGAGGATGGAAACACCATATATTTT. Protein product: CASSRPVGEDGNTIYF.

The chain is built from TRBV5-1 and TRBJ2-5; D gene ambiguous. V was pared by 0 bases and J by 4 bases, with 10 bases between. CDR3 length: 14 amino acids. Per the germline V gene, CDR1 is SGHRS and CDR2 is YFSETQ. The CDR3 here is CASSLDGRGETQYF. DNA for the CDR3: TGCGCCAGCAGCTTGGACGGTAGAGGAGAGACCCAGTACTTC. Together with reference TRBV5-1 and TRBJ2-5, the CDR3 gives the full variable domain: KAGVTQTPRYLIKTRGQQVTLSCSPISGHRSVSWYQQTPGQGLQFLFEYFSETQRNKGNFPGRFSGRQFSNSRSEMNVSTLELGDSALYLCASSLDGRGETQYFGPGTRLLVL.

The CDR3, as DNA: TGTGCCAGCTCACCCGGGACCGGGGAGCTGTTTTTT. Amino acids: CASSPGTGELFF. The chain has TRBV18 and TRBJ2-2; no clear D. The CDR3 loop spans 12 amino acids. The V gene's germline CDR1 is KGHSH and CDR2 LQKENI. The V gene lost 3 bases and the J gene lost 5 bases, with 4 bases spanning the gap. The whole variable domain, remainder taken from reference TRBV18 and TRBJ2-2, is NAGVMQNPRHLVRRRGQEARLRCSPMKGHSHVYWYRQLPEEGLKFMVYLQKENIIDESGMPKERFSAEFPKEGPSILRIQQVVRGDSAAYFCASSPGTGELFFGEGSRLTVL.

There are a few counts of this clone. The chain combines TRBV2 with TRBJ1-3; D remains unclear. Trimming removed 1 base from V and 4 bases from J, with 11 bases in between. The CDR3 sequence is 15 residues long. Per the germline V gene, CDR1 is SNHLY and CDR2 is FYNNEI. The CDR3 sequence is CASSEDREPGNTIYF. The CDR3 bases are TGTGCCAGCAGTGAAGACAGAGAACCCGGAAACACCATATATTTT.

The chain has TRBV6-5 and TRBJ2-2; weak D call: TRBD2 (5 bases). Germline-derived CDR1 and CDR2 are MNHEY and SVGAGI. Trimming left V 7 bases short and J 6 bases short, with 18 bases between. CDR3 size: 15 residues. The DNA for the CDR3 is TGTGCCAGCACCCTACTAGTTACGCTCGCCGGGGAGCTGTTTTTT. Residues: CASTLLVTLAGELFF.

This clone has only a few counts. This chain uses TRBV28 with TRBJ2-6; D remains ambiguous. The CDR3 sequence is 13 residues long. Trimming stripped 6 bases from V and 0 bases from J, with 3 bases between. Germline CDR1 and CDR2: MDHEN and SYDVKM. The DNA for the CDR3 is TGTGCCAGCAGCTCCTCTGGGGCCAACGTCCTGACTTTC. Protein: CASSSSGANVLTF.

This clone has just a few counts. The chain combines TRBV6-4 with TRBJ1-2; D might be TRBD1 (5 bases). Germline V lookup: CDR1 MRHNA, CDR2 SNTAGT. Between the trimmed V and J ends, which lost 2 bases and 9 bases, there was a span of 10 bases. This CDR3 is built from 12 residues. CDR3 nucleotides: TGTGCCAGCAGTGACCGCCAGGGTCGCTACACCTTC. Translation: CASSDRQGRYTF.

This clone has more than one count but fewer than ten. The genes are TRBV29-1 and TRBJ2-1, with 10 bases fitting TRBD2. V shed 8 bases, J shed 10 bases, and the junction held 11 bases outside the gene matches. Germline values: CDR1 SQVTM, CDR2 ANQGSEA. This CDR3 is 13 amino acids long. CDR3 DNA sequence: TGCAGCTTATCAGCGGGAGGGCCAGAGGAGCAGTTCTTC. This gives the protein CSLSAGGPEEQFF.

A few counts support this clone. This chain uses TRBV2 with TRBJ1-2; D gene uncertain. The CDR3 is 16 amino acids. Germline V gene lookup returns CDR1 SNHLY and CDR2 FYNNEI. The V gene lost 4 bases and the J gene lost 3 bases, with 18 bases spanning the gap. The CDR3 bases are TGTGCCAGCAGTGTCGGAGGTTGGTCGGTGGACTATGGCTACACCTTC. This sequence encodes CASSVGGWSVDYGYTF.